These 10 T cell receptor beta chains were all obtained from the same sample, sequenced in a study of shared clonotypes between healthy human individuals. Here immunoSEQ multiplex PCR was the method, and the copy in TCRdb shows in-frame clones only, minus some. The repertoire consists of under 1,100,000 clones, with around 78% occurring once and the leading ten covering 0.6% to 0.75%. The sequencing sample was made of memory CD4+ T cells from PBMCs. The subset: CD45RA-negative fraction. These receptors all come from a man younger than 35 in good health. Some clones in this sample may be carry-over from other donors' samples.

V and J are TRBV27 and TRBJ2-1; D gene uncertain. V was clipped by 1 base and J by 6 bases, with 13 bases between them. CDR3 length: 15 residues. CDR1 is MNHEY and CDR2 is SMNVEV in the germline V gene (reference sequence). The CDR3 nucleotides read TGTGCCAGCAGTTTATTTGGAAAATTTGGCAATGAGCAGTTCTTC. Translating it yields CASSLFGKFGNEQFF.

On this clone: Other DNA variants within this sample encode the same CDR3. V usage is TRBV6-6 and J usage is TRBJ2-1, with 7 bases that match TRBD2. Losses at the gene ends were 0 bases for V and 6 bases for J; bases not matched to a gene: 5. The CDR3 has 15 amino acids. In germline, CDR1 is MNHNY, CDR2 SVGAGI (reference sequence). CDR3 protein: CASSYSREVRNEQFF. The CDR3 DNA reads TGTGCCAGCAGTTACTCACGGGAGGTGCGCAATGAGCAGTTCTTC.

Remarks on this clone: Compared with germline, one end of the junction differs, possibly owing to a read error. V is TRBV6-4 and J is TRBJ2-7, with D possibly matching TRBD1 (6 bases). The CDR3 covers 14 residues. Germline lookup yields CDR1 MRHNA and CDR2 SNTAGT. DNA for the CDR3: TGTGCCAGCAGTTACTCGACCAGGGGCTACGAGCAGTACTTC. Translated, it gives CASSYSTRGYEQYF.

On this clone itself: The sample carries other DNA sequences with the same CDR3. The chain couples TRBV18 to TRBJ2-1; D assignment may be TRBD1 or TRBD2 (6 bases each). Germline V gives CDR1 KGHSH, CDR2 LQKENI. This CDR3 has 14 amino acids. Trimming shortened V by 6 bases and J by 7 bases, and 16 bases separated the two germline ends. The CDR3 sequence is CASSRGQEGNEQFF. CDR3 nucleotide sequence: TGTGCCAGCTCCCGGGGGCAGGAGGGAAATGAGCAGTTCTTC.

V and J are TRBV7-2 and TRBJ1-4; D is undetermined. Trimming removed 5 bases from V and 7 bases from J, with 14 bases in between. Looked up from germline, CDR1 is SGHTA and CDR2 is FQGNSA. There are 14 residues in the CDR3. The CDR3 region is CASSTRTRGEKLFF. In DNA form, the CDR3 reads TGTGCCAGCAGCACTCGGACTCGGGGTGAAAAACTGTTTTTT.

The rearrangement uses TRBV28 and TRBJ2-7, with 8 positions matching TRBD1. The germline CDR1 and CDR2 sequences are MDHEN and SYDVKM. The CDR3 has 15 residues. V was clipped by 1 base and J by 4 bases; unmatched bases: 6. The CDR3 spells CASSLFVQGGYEQYF. The CDR3 region has the DNA TGTGCCAGCAGTTTATTCGTACAGGGGGGTTACGAGCAGTACTTC. Full variable domain (remainder filled in from reference TRBV28 and TRBJ2-7): DVKVTQSSRYLVKRTGEKVFLECVQDMDHENMFWYRQDPGLGLRLIYFSYDVKMKEKGDIPEGYSVSREKKERFSLILESASTNQTSMYLCASSLFVQGGYEQYFGPGTRLTVT.

The CDR3 nucleotides are TGCGCCAGCAGCAAAAGGGGGCACGCGAACACCGGGGAGCTGTTTTTT. It is translated as CASSKRGHANTGELFF. This sequence joins TRBV4-3 and TRBJ2-2; 7 bases agree with TRBD1. The CDR3 has 16 residues. Losses at the gene ends were 5 bases for V and 0 bases for J; bases not matched to a gene: 6. CDR1 LGHNA and CDR2 YSLEER come from the germline V gene.

This clone came up a few times. This chain connects TRBV28 to TRBJ1-1; D unclear. The V gene lost 5 bases and the J gene lost 4 bases, with 14 bases spanning the gap. The germline V gene encodes CDR1 MDHEN and CDR2 SYDVKM. The CDR3 length is 14 residues. CDR3 nucleotides: TGTGCCAGCAGTCGGCTTACCGGGATCACTGAAGCTTTCTTT. Protein sequence: CASSRLTGITEAFF.

As DNA, the CDR3 is TGTGCCAGTAGGGCCCAGGGTAGCGGGAGTTACAATGAGCAGTTCTTC. This sequence encodes CASRAQGSGSYNEQFF. The V call is TRBV19, the J call TRBJ2-1; TRBD2 matches at 9 bases. Trimming at V came to 6 bases and at J to 4 bases, leaving 10 bases not matched to a gene. The germline V gene has CDR1 LNHDA and CDR2 SQIVND (reference sequence). The CDR3 length is 16 residues.

This clone was counted between two and nine times. The CDR3 loop reads CASSSGRGLRETQYF. In DNA, the CDR3 is TGTGCCAGCAGCTCAGGAAGGGGGCTTCGGGAGACCCAGTACTTC. This chain links TRBV9 with TRBJ2-5; 7 nucleotides line up with TRBD1. The CDR3 is 15 amino acids. Losses at the gene ends were 4 bases for V and 5 bases for J; bases not matched to a gene: 11. Germline CDR1 reads SGDLS; CDR2 reads YYNGEE.